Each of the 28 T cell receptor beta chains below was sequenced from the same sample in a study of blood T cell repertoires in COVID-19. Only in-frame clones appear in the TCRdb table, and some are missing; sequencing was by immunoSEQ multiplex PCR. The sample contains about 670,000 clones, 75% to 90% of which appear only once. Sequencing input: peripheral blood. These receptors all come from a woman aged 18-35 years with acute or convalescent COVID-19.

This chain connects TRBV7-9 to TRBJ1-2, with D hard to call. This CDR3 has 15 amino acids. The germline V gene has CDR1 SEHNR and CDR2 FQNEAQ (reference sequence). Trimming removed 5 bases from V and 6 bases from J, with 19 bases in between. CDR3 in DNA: TGTGCCAGCAGCCCCCGAGCGGCTTCACTAAATGGCTACACCTTC. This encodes CASSPRAASLNGYTF. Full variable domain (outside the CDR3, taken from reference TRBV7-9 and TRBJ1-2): DTGVSQNPRHKITKRGQNVTFRCDPISEHNRLYWYRQTLGQGPEFLTYFQNEAQLEKSRLLSDRFSAERPKGSFSTLEIQRTEQGDSAMYLCASSPRAASLNGYTFGSGTRLTVV.

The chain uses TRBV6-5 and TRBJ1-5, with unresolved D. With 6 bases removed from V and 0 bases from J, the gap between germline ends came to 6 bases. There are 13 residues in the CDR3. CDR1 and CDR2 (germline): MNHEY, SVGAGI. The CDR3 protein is CASSQNSNQPQHF. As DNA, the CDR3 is TGTGCCAGCAGCCAGAATAGCAATCAGCCCCAGCATTTT.

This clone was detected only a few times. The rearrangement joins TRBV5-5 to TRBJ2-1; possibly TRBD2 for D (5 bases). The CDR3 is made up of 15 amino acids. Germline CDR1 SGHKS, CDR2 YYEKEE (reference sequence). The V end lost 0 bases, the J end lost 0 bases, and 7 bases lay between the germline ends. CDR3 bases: TGTGCCAGCAGCTTGGGAGGAGGCTCCTACAATGAGCAGTTCTTC. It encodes CASSLGGGSYNEQFF. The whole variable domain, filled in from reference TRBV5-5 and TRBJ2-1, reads DAGVTQSPTHLIKTRGQQVTLRCSPISGHKSVSWYQQVLGQGPQFIFQYYEKEERGRGNFPDRFSARQFPNYSSELNVNALLLGDSALYLCASSLGGGSYNEQFFGPGTRLTVL.

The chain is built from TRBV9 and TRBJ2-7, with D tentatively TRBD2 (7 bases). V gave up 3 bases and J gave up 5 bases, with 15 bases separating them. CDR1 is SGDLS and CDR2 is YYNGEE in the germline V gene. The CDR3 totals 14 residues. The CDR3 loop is CASSGGGGAHEQYF. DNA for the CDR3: TGTGCCAGCAGCGGGGGAGGGGGGGCGCACGAGCAGTACTTC.

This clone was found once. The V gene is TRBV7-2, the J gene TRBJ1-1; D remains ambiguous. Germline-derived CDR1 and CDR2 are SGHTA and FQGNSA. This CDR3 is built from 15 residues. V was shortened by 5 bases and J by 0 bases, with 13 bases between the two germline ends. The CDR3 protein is CASSPGFGVNTEAFF. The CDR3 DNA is TGTGCCAGCAGCCCCGGTTTCGGGGTGAACACTGAAGCTTTCTTT.

CDR3 sequence: CASSFRLAGGPSRTDTQYF. In DNA, the CDR3 is TGTGCCAGCAGCTTCCGACTAGCGGGGGGGCCGTCTCGTACAGATACGCAGTATTTT. V gene TRBV7-2 combines with J gene TRBJ2-3; 14 nucleotides match TRBD2. This CDR3 contains 19 residues. Germline CDR1 SGHTA, CDR2 FQGNSA. V gave up 3 bases and J gave up 3 bases; unmatched junction bases: 11.

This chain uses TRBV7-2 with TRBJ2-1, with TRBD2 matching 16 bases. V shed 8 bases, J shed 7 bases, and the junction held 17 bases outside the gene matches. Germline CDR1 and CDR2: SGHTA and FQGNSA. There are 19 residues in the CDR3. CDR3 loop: CASGPSTGLAGGPTNEQFF. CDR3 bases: TGTGCCAGCGGACCTTCGACGGGACTAGCGGGGGGGCCCACGAATGAGCAGTTCTTC.

The CDR3 coding sequence is TGTGCCAGTAGTACCCGGACAGGGGATTCACCCCTCCACTTT. Translated, it gives CASSTRTGDSPLHF. The V call is TRBV19, the J call TRBJ1-6, with TRBD1 matching over 9 bases. V gave up 4 bases and J gave up 8 bases; unmatched junction bases: 3. From germline, CDR1 is LNHDA and CDR2 SQIVND (reference sequence). The CDR3 loop spans 14 amino acids.

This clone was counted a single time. The CDR3 nucleotides are TGTGCCAGCAGCCCTAGGTTAGGGTCGGGGTCACCCCTCCACTTT. This translates into CASSPRLGSGSPLHF. The chain employs TRBV11-2 and TRBJ1-6; D gene unclear. The CDR3 runs to 15 residues. The germline V gene has CDR1 SGHAT and CDR2 FQNNGV. V was trimmed by 5 bases and J by 10 bases, leaving 18 bases between them.

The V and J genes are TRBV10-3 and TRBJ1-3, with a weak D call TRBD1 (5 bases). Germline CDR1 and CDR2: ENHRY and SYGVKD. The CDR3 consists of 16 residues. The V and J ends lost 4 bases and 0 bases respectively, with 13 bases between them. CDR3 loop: CAISGGRANSGNTIYF. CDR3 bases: TGTGCCATCAGTGGGGGCAGGGCAAACTCTGGAAACACCATATATTTT.

CDR3: CASSVSRDTNYGYTF. The CDR3 coding sequence is TGTGCCAGCAGTGTCAGCCGGGACACTAACTATGGCTACACCTTC. V and J are TRBV6-1 and TRBJ1-2; TRBD1 might be the D (6 bases). Trimming took 4 bases from V and 0 from J, leaving 12 bases between them. Germline CDR1 is MNHNS and CDR2 is SASEGT. The CDR3 covers 15 residues.

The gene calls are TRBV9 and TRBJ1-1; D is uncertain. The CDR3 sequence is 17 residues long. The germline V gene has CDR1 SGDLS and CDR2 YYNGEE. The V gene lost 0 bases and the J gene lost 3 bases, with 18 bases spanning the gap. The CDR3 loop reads CASSVDEGGIGDTEAFF. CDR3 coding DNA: TGTGCCAGCAGCGTAGACGAAGGAGGTATCGGGGACACTGAAGCTTTCTTT.

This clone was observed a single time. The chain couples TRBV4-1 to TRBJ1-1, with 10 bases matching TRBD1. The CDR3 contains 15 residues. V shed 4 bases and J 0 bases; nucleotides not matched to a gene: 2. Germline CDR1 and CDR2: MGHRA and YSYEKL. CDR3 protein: CASSPDRGLNTEAFF. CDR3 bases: TGCGCCAGCAGCCCAGACAGGGGGCTGAACACTGAAGCTTTCTTT.

CDR3 DNA: TGCAGCGTGAGGTTGAAGGGACAGGGTGGATATGGCTACACCTTC. It translates to CSVRLKGQGGYGYTF. J is TRBJ1-2 and V is TRBV29-1, with 9 bases identical to TRBD1. Germline V gene sequence: CDR1 SQVTM, CDR2 ANQGSEA. V shed 6 bases, J shed 5 bases, and the junction held 13 bases outside the gene matches. The CDR3 spans 15 residues.

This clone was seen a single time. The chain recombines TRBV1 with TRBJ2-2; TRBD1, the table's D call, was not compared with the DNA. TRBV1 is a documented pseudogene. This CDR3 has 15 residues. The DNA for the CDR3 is TGCACCAGCAGCCATAACAGGGGGAGGAGCGGGGAGCTGTTTTTT. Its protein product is CTSSHNRGRSGELFF.

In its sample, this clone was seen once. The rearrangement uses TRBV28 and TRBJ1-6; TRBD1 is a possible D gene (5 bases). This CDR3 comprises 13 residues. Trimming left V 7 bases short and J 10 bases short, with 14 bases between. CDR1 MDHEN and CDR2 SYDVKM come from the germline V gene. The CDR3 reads CASTPGTLSPLHF. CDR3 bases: TGTGCCAGCACCCCTGGGACTCTCTCACCCCTCCACTTT.

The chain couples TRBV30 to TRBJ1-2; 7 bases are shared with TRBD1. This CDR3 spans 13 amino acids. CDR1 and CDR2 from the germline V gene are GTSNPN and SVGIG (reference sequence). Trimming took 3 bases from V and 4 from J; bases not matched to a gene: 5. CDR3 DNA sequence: TGTGCCTGGAGGGGGGACAGCCCCTATGGCTACACCTTC. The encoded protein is CAWRGDSPYGYTF.

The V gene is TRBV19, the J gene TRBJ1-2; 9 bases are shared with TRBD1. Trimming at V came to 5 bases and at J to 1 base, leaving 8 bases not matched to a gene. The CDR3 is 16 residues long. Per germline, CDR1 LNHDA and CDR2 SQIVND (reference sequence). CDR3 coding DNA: TGTGCCAGTAGTCTAAGAACAGGGGGCGATAACTATGGCTACACCTTC. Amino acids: CASSLRTGGDNYGYTF.

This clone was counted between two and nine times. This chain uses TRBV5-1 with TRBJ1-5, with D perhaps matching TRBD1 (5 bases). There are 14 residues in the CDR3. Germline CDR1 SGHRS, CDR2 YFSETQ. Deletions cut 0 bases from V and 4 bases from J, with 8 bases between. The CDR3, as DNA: TGCGCCAGCAGCTTGGGACGGGGGAATCAGCCCCAGCATTTT. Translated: CASSLGRGNQPQHF.

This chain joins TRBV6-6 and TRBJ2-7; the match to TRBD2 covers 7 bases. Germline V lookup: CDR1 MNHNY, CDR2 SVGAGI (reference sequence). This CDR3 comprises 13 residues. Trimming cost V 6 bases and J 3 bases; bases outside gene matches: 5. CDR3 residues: CASRLAISYEQYF. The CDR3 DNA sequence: TGTGCCAGCAGACTAGCGATTAGCTACGAGCAGTACTTC.

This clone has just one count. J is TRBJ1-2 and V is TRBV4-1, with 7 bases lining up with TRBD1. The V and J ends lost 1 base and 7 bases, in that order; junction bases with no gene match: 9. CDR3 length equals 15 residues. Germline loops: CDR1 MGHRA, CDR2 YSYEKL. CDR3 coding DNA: TGCGCCAGCAGCCAAGCGACAGGGAGGTTCGTTGGCTACACCTTC. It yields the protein CASSQATGRFVGYTF.

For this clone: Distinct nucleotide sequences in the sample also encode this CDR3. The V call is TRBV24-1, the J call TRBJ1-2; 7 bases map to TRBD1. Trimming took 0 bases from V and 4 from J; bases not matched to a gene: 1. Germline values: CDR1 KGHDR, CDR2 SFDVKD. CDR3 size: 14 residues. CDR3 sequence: CATSDLDRVYGYTF. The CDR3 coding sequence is TGTGCCACCAGTGATTTGGACAGGGTCTATGGCTACACCTTC.

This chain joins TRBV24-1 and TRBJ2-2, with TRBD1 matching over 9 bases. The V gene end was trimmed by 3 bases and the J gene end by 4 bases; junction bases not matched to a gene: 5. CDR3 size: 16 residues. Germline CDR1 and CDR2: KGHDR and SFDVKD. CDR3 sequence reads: CATSDPNRGRTGELFF. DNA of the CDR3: TGTGCCACCAGTGATCCGAACAGGGGGCGCACCGGGGAGCTGTTTTTT.

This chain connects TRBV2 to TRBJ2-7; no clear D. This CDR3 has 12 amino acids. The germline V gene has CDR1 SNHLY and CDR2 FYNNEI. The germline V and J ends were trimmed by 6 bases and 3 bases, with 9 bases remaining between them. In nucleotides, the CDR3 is TGTGCCAGCAGACCTCACAGCTACGAGCAGTACTTC. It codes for CASRPHSYEQYF.

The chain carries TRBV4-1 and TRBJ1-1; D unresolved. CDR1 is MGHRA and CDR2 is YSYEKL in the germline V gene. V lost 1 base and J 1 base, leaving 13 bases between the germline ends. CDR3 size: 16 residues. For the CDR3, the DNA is TGCGCCAGCAGCCAAGTAAGGTACAGAACGAACACTGAAGCTTTCTTT. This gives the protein CASSQVRYRTNTEAFF.

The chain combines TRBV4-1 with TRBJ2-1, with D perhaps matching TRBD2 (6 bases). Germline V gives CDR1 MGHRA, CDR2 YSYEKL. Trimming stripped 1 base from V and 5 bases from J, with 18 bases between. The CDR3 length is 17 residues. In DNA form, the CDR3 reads TGCGCCAGCAGCCAAGTTATGACCCTAGGGAGGAACAATGAGCAGTTCTTC. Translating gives CASSQVMTLGRNNEQFF.

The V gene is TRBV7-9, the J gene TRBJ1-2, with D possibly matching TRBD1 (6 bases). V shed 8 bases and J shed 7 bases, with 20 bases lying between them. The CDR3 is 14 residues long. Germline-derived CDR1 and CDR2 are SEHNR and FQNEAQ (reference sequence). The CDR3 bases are TGTGCCAGCGTCGACGGGGGGCGGCTGAGTGGCTACACCTTC. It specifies CASVDGGRLSGYTF.

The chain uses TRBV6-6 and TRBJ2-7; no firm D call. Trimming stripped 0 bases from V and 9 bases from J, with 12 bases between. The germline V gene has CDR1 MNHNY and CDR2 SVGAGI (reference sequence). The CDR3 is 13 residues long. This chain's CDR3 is CASSYSAPSGQYF. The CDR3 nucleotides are TGTGCCAGCAGTTACTCGGCGCCTTCGGGGCAGTACTTC.